This T cell receptor beta chain was identified during a study of human T cells and chemical hapten exposure. Study-level findings and limits: The number of TCRs above 1 in 1000 frequency did not change after DPC sensitization.

Time point denoted: healthy volunteer bleed at 2 weeks. Extraction of total RNA was performed on unfractionated whole blood. Individual cDNA molecules in this library carried unique molecular identifiers. Original handling: Between roughly 20,000 and 700,000 TCRs appeared in each sample, and the median stood at around 92,000. Using its own MiXCR run on the RACE reads, TCRdb lists one record per CDR3 protein. The V and J calls reflect TCRdb's pipeline rather than the authors' work. The sample has about 130,000 distinct CDR3 sequences; approximately 10% are singletons. Turning to this clonotype: Antigen: not known.

The junction had 16 bases not matched to a gene; V was cut back by 1 base and J by 9 bases. Per germline, CDR1 LGHNA and CDR2 YNFKEQ. This CDR3 has 18 amino acids. The J gene is TRBJ2-1, the V gene TRBV4-2; 9 bases fit TRBD1. This sequence was found in a male donor in good health. Some clones in this sample may be carry-over from other donors' samples. Sequenced sample: whole blood. CDR3 nucleotide sequence: TGTGCCAGCAGCCAAGGAGTCTTACGGACAGGGGAGGGGAGTGAGCAGTTCTTC. Translating gives CASSQGVLRTGEGSEQFF.